The 24 T cell receptor beta chains below come from one sample, sequenced in a study of immune characterization of retroperitoneal liposarcoma (dated by TCRdb to about 2019). Library preparation was by PCR. TCRdb shows the sequencer as NextSeq 500. TCRdb applied fastp at Q25 and MiXCR to the public reads, then kept only in-frame beta chains. Records with the same CDR3 protein are collapsed into one entry carrying the most frequent genes and DNA. Present in this sample are about 18,000 distinct CDR3 sequences, around 40% of which were seen just once. Of the sample, 6.5% to 9% is held by the ten largest clones. Material: blood. These receptors were taken from a male donor with retroperitoneal liposarcoma.

J is TRBJ2-3 and V is TRBV25-1, with 7 bases identical to TRBD2. The CDR3 loop spans 15 amino acids. J lost 2 bases, V lost 5 bases, and 7 bases had no gene match. Per the germline V gene, CDR1 is MGHDK and CDR2 is SYGVNS. CDR3 protein: CASSLASGLTDTQYF. CDR3 coding DNA: TGTGCCAGCAGTTTGGCTAGCGGCCTCACAGATACGCAGTATTTT.

This clonotype was counted at least ten times. The V call is TRBV6-1, the J call TRBJ1-1; D unclear. This CDR3 spans 15 amino acids. Trimming cost V 5 bases and J 0 bases, with 13 bases left between them. Germline V gene sequence: CDR1 MNHNS, CDR2 SASEGT. The CDR3 sequence: CASSRGLAMNTEAFF. CDR3 DNA sequence: TGTGCCAGCAGTCGCGGGTTGGCGATGAACACTGAAGCTTTCTTT.

This clonotype showed up just a few times. As DNA, the CDR3 is TGTGCCAGCAGCCCTCAAGCGGGCCAAGAGACCCAGTACTTC. Translation: CASSPQAGQETQYF. The V and J genes are TRBV5-3 and TRBJ2-5, with D perhaps TRBD2 (6 bases). TRBV5-3 is given ORF status, its function remaining uncertain. There are 14 residues in the CDR3. V was trimmed by 8 bases and J by 1 base, leaving 15 bases between them.

This clonotype was seen only once. The rearrangement links TRBV6-5 to TRBJ1-2, with 9 bases that match TRBD1. Germline V gives CDR1 MNHEY, CDR2 SVGAGI. CDR3 length: 12 amino acids. CDR3 sequence (DNA): TGTCCCTTAGGGACAGGGATCAATGGCTACACCTTC. This codes for CPLGTGINGYTF.

The V call is TRBV10-1, the J call TRBJ1-3; D uncertain. V lost 5 bases to trimming and J lost 1 base, with 9 bases between them. Germline V gene sequence: CDR1 WNHNN, CDR2 SYGVQD (reference sequence). This CDR3 has 14 amino acids. The DNA for the CDR3 is TGCGCCAGCAGTTCTGAGGATTCTGGAAACACCATATATTTT. Residues: CASSSEDSGNTIYF.

This clonotype turned up a few times. The V gene is TRBV6-6, the J gene TRBJ2-5, with D unclear. The J call may be mistaken, given a closer DNA end match to TRBJ2-7. CDR3 length: 12 residues. The germline V gene has CDR1 MNHNY and CDR2 SVGAGI (reference sequence). Here the CDR3 DNA reads TGTGCCAGCAGTTACACGGGCCACGAGCAGTACTTC. The encoded protein is CASSYTGHEQYF.

This clonotype was observed a handful of times. The junction differs from germline at one of its ends, possibly a read error. The chain links TRBV7-8 to TRBJ1-6, with 11 bases fitting TRBD1. This CDR3 region has 16 residues. Germline V gene data show CDR1 as SGHVS and CDR2 as FQNEAQ. The CDR3 DNA is TGTGCCAGCAGCCCAGGGACAGGGGGGTCTGGATCCCCCCCCCACTTT. This gives the protein CASSPGTGGSGSPPHF.

The chain joins TRBV7-3 to TRBJ2-6; D is ambiguous. From germline, CDR1 is SGHTA and CDR2 FQGTGA. V gave up 4 bases and J gave up 0 bases, with 13 bases separating them. The CDR3 totals 17 residues. Here the CDR3 DNA reads TGTGCCAGCAGCTCCCCTCAAAGCAGCTCTGGGGCCAACGTCCTGACTTTC. Protein sequence: CASSSPQSSSGANVLTF.

The CDR3 sequence: CASSLRGYNEQFF. Here the CDR3 DNA reads TGTGCCAGCAGTCTACGGGGGTACAATGAGCAGTTCTTC. V gene TRBV6-1 combines with J gene TRBJ2-1, with D possibly being TRBD2 (6 bases). Trimming took 5 bases from V and 4 from J, leaving 9 bases between them. The CDR3 runs 13 residues. Per germline, CDR1 MNHNS and CDR2 SASEGT.

This clonotype appeared many times. CDR3 residues: CASSEVFQVRADTQYF. In DNA, the CDR3 is TGTGCCAGCAGTGAAGTCTTCCAGGTTAGGGCAGATACGCAGTATTTT. The V and J genes are TRBV6-1 and TRBJ2-3, with no clear D. This CDR3 has 16 residues. Germline values: CDR1 MNHNS, CDR2 SASEGT. The V end was cut by 1 base, the J end by 4 bases, with 15 bases between.

CDR3: CASSYSSRNQPQHF. The CDR3 DNA is TGTGCCAGCAGTTACTCCTCTCGCAATCAGCCCCAGCATTTT. This rearrangement joins TRBV6-6 to TRBJ1-5; D uncertain. Germline V gene lookup returns CDR1 MNHNY and CDR2 SVGAGI (reference sequence). The CDR3 covers 14 residues. Trimming cost V 0 bases and J 2 bases, with 5 bases left between them.

This clonotype was seen once. Lacking the conserved final phenylalanine or tryptophan, this CDR3 likely reflects a read error. No DNA is shown, since the ends of the CDR3 on it are uncertain; the CDR3 is the one TCRdb lists. The rearrangement uses TRBV7-2 and TRBJ2-5. The germline CDR1 and CDR2 sequences are SGHTA and FQGNSA. The CDR3 sequence runs 14 residues, both termini included. CDR3 sequence: CASSLGIYEQFFGS.

V is TRBV24-1 and J is TRBJ2-5; 10 bases map to TRBD2. The CDR3 loop spans 15 amino acids. Trimming at V came to 3 bases and at J to 11 bases, leaving 11 bases not matched to a gene. The germline V gene has CDR1 KGHDR and CDR2 SFDVKD. Written as DNA, the CDR3 is TGTGCCACCAGTGATCCCCCTAGCGGGAGCGAAGAGCAGTACTTC. Translated, it gives CATSDPPSGSEEQYF.

The gene calls are TRBV6-4 and TRBJ2-1; 8 nucleotides line up with TRBD2. With V trimmed by 10 bases and J by 12 bases, 20 bases remained unmatched. CDR1 is MRHNA, CDR2 SNTAGT, per germline. The CDR3 loop spans 15 amino acids. The CDR3 region is CAKSAGLGGGDGQFF. The CDR3 bases are TGTGCCAAAAGTGCGGGACTAGGGGGGGGGGATGGGCAGTTCTTC.

J is TRBJ2-1 and V is TRBV7-2; 10 bases fit TRBD2. The germline CDR1 and CDR2 sequences are SGHTA and FQGNSA. The trim removed 5 bases at V and 8 bases at J, leaving 9 bases unmatched. There are 15 residues in the CDR3. CDR3 protein: CASSPSSGRSYEQFF. The CDR3 coding sequence is TGTGCCAGCAGCCCCTCTAGCGGGAGAAGCTATGAGCAGTTCTTC.

This clonotype was seen at least ten times. This chain uses TRBV6-1 with TRBJ2-2; D ambiguous. The CDR3 contains 15 residues. V was cut by 4 bases and J by 1 base, with 10 bases left in between. CDR1 MNHNS and CDR2 SASEGT come from the germline V gene. CDR3 protein: CASSGFVLNTGELFF. The DNA for the CDR3 is TGTGCCAGCAGTGGATTCGTACTGAACACCGGGGAGCTGTTTTTT.

V usage is TRBV28 and J usage is TRBJ1-5, with D perhaps matching TRBD1 (6 bases). The CDR3 is 13 amino acids. The germline V gene encodes CDR1 MDHEN and CDR2 SYDVKM. V shed 6 bases and J shed 5 bases, with 11 bases lying between them. The CDR3 spells CASRKQGDQPQHF. CDR3 nucleotide sequence: TGTGCCAGCAGGAAACAGGGAGATCAGCCCCAGCATTTT.

The rearrangement uses TRBV7-2 and TRBJ2-1; 9 bases match TRBD1. This CDR3 has 16 residues. Germline trimming cut 4 bases from V and 4 bases from J; bases unmatched to any gene: 8. Germline lookup yields CDR1 SGHTA and CDR2 FQGNSA. CDR3 region: CASSSIIGTGYNEQFF. The CDR3 DNA follows: TGTGCCAGCAGCTCCATCATCGGGACAGGGTACAATGAGCAGTTCTTC.

To note about this clonotype: A much larger clone lies a single base off, so this may be a read error. V is TRBV7-2 and J is TRBJ2-7, with TRBD1 matching 7 bases. With 7 bases clipped from V and 7 bases from J, the junction kept 13 bases outside the gene matches. The CDR3 runs to 14 residues. Germline V gives CDR1 SGHTA, CDR2 FQGNSA. The CDR3 DNA is TGTGCCAGCAAAAAAGGGACAGTCTACAATGAGCAGTACTTC. Translation gives CASKKGTVYNEQYF.

The chain couples TRBV18 to TRBJ1-1; the D is unclear. Per the germline V gene, CDR1 is KGHSH and CDR2 is LQKENI. This CDR3 has 12 amino acids. Trimming shortened V by 0 bases and J by 1 base, and 0 bases separated the two germline ends. DNA for the CDR3: TGTGCCAGCTCACCACCGAACACTGAAGCTTTCTTT. Amino acids: CASSPPNTEAFF.

As concerns this clonotype: A much larger clone differs from this one at a single base, so this may be a read error. The J gene is TRBJ2-3, the V gene TRBV10-3; weak D call: TRBD2 (5 bases). CDR1 is ENHRY and CDR2 is SYGVKD in the germline V gene. This CDR3 region has 13 residues. The CDR3 DNA sequence: TGTACCATCAATACTAGGCTGGCAGATACGCAGTATTTT. Translated: CTINTRLADTQYF.

V usage is TRBV4-1 and J usage is TRBJ2-1; 8 positions match TRBD2. The V segment lost 1 base and the J segment 7 bases; nucleotides outside the gene matches: 6. Germline assignment: CDR1 MGHRA and CDR2 YSYEKL. CDR3 length: 15 amino acids. The CDR3 DNA sequence: TGCGCCAGCAGCCAAGCGGTCGGGAGGGGTAATGAGCAGTTCTTC. Protein product: CASSQAVGRGNEQFF.

The sample holds a few counts of this clonotype. The V and J genes are TRBV25-1 and TRBJ2-1; D gene uncertain. CDR3 length: 14 residues. Trimming pared 2 bases from V and 3 bases from J, leaving 8 bases between. Germline V gene sequence: CDR1 MGHDK, CDR2 SYGVNS. For the CDR3, the DNA is TGTGCCAGCAGTGAACCAGCGAACTACAATGAGCAGTTCTTC. The encoded protein is CASSEPANYNEQFF.

The chain uses TRBV7-2 and TRBJ2-2; no firm D call. V gave up 5 bases and J gave up 4 bases, with 14 bases separating them. The germline V gene encodes CDR1 SGHTA and CDR2 FQGNSA. The CDR3 loop spans 15 amino acids. The CDR3: CASSPVARATGELFF. CDR3 sequence (DNA): TGTGCCAGCAGCCCAGTCGCCCGGGCCACCGGGGAGCTGTTTTTT.